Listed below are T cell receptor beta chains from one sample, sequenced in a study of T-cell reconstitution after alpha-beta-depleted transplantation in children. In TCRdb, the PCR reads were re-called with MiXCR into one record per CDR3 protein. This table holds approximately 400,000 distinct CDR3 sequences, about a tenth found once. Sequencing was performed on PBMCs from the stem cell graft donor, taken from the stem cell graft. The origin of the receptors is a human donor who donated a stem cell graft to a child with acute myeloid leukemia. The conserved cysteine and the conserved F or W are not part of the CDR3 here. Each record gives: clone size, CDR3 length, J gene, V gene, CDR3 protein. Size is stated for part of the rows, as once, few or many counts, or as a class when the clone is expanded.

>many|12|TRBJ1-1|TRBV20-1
SATIIGVNTEAF
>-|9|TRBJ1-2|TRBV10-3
AISPGTGCS
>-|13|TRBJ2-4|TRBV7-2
ASSLGQASVDIQY
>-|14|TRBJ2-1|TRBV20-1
SAKRGGLAGGNEQF
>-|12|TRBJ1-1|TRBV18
ASSPPTQITKAF
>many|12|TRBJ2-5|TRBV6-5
ASSYGGGAETQY
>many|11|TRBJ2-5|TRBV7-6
ASSLAEGTGWY
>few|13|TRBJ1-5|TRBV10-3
AIRAEGRLNQPQH
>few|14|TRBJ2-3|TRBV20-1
SARALSGGRTDTQY
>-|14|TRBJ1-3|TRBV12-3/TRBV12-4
ASTKGEGASGNTIY
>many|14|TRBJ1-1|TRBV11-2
ASSFLGGEMNTEAF
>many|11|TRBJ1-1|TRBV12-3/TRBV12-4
ASSSGQGLPAF
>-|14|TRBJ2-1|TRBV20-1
CASYLSDSLENEQF
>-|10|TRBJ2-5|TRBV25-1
ANPRSGETQY
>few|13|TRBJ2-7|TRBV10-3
AISDFLRETYEQY
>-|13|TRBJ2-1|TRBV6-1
ASSAGQIISGEQF
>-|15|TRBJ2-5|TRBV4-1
ASSPQRGGFSGETQY
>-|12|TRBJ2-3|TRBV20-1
SARESGGSDTQY
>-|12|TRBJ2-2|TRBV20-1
SARGPVSTGELF
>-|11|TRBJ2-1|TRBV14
ASSQVGPYEQF
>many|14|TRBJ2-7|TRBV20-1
SARTDIAGGVYEQY
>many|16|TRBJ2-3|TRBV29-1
SIPGLAGGRTSTDTQY
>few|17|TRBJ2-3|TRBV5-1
ASSFRPGLAGGITDTQY
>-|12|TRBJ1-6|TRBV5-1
ASSLLGRDSPLH
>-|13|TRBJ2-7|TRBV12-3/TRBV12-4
ASSLGAEVNNEQY
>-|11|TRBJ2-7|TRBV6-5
ASSYGGTYEQY
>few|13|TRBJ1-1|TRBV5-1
ASTLTGGVNTEAF
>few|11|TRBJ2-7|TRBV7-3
ASSPLSGYEQY
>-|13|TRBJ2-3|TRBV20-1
SALTSGAGTDTQY
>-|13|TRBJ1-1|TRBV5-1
ASSLAWELNTEAF
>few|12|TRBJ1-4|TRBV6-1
ASRGQLRGEKLF
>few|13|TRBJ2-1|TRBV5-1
ASSPTGNRYNEQF
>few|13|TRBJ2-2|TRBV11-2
ASSFFNSNTGELF
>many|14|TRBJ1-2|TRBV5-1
ASSLTGRTANYGYT
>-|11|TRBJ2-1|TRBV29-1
SVASASVHEQF
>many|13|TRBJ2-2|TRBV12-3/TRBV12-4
ASSLEGENTGELF
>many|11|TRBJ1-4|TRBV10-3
AISEAPNEKLF
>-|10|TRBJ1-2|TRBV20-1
SAPTDPGGYT
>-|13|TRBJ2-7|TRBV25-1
ASSYSGRGFFGQY
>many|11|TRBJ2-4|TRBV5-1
ASSPGQENIQY
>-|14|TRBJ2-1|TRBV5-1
ASSFLAGVLYNEQF
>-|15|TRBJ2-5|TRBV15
ATSRDYEGAYQETQY